This T cell receptor beta chain is from a study of tumor-infiltrating lymphocytes in primary liver carcinoma. This clonotype showed up many times. From roughly 21-30 mg of unsorted bulk tissue, DNA and RNA were co-extracted together. V shed 5 bases and J 6 bases; nucleotides not matched to a gene: 4. This CDR3 comprises 13 residues. A constant-region primer served to make TCR beta cDNA from around 500 ng total RNA. Library construction for TCR beta comprised three nested multiplex PCR rounds performed with slightly modified ARM-PCR. In the first two PCR rounds, TRBV1-TRBV30 forward primers were paired with a C-beta reverse primer, and each round lasted about 10 cycles. TCRdb independently ran MiXCR on the multiplex PCR reads; one entry per CDR3 protein. The sample lists approximately 120,000 distinct CDR3 sequences; 64% were seen once.

The TCR originated in an older woman with primary liver carcinoma and hepatitis B virus infection. This chain uses TRBV12-3 or TRBV12-4 with TRBJ1-5; 7 bases match TRBD1. What was sequenced was liver tumor tissue from sampling region 3. Described subset: tumor region T3, left-lateral pole. The CDR3 sequence: CASSPPGGQPQHF. The CDR3 bases are TGTGCCAGCAGTCCCCCAGGGGGTCAGCCCCAGCATTTT.